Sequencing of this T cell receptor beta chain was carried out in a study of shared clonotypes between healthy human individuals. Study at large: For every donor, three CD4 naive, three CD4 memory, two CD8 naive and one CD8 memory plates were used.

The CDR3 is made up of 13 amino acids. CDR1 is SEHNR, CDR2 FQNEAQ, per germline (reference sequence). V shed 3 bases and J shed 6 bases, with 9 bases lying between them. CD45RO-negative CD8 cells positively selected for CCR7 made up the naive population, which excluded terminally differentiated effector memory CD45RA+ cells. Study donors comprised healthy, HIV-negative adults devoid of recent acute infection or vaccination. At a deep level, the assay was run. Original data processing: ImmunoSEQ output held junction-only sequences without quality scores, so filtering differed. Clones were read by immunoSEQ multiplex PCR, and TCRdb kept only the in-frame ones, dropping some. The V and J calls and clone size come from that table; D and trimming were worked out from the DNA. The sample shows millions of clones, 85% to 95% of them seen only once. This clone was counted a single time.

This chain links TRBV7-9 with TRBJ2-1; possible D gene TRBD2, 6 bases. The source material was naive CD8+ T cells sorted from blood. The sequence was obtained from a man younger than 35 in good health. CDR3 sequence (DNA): TGTGCCAGCAGCTTGAGCGGGTTCAATGAGCAGTTCTTC. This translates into CASSLSGFNEQFF.